This T cell receptor (beta chain) was recovered during a study of blood T cell repertoires in COVID-19. Recruitment covered fewer than 25 US areas and drew participants whose ages spanned roughly 18 to 100 years. V lost 6 bases and J lost 5; bases outside the gene matches: 4. CDR1 SNHLY and CDR2 FYNNEI come from the germline V gene. The CDR3 runs to 13 residues. Clones were read by immunoSEQ multiplex PCR, and TCRdb kept only the in-frame ones, dropping some. The sample lists about 220,000 clones; about 80% were seen once. Sequencing input: PBMCs or T cells enriched from blood (not recorded which). The chain joins TRBV2 to TRBJ2-1; TRBD2 agrees at 7 bases. The TCR was taken from a woman in her thirties or forties with acute COVID-19. Written as DNA, the CDR3 is TGTGCCAGCAGGGCTAGCGGAGACAATGAGCAGTTCTTC. Protein: CASRASGDNEQFF.